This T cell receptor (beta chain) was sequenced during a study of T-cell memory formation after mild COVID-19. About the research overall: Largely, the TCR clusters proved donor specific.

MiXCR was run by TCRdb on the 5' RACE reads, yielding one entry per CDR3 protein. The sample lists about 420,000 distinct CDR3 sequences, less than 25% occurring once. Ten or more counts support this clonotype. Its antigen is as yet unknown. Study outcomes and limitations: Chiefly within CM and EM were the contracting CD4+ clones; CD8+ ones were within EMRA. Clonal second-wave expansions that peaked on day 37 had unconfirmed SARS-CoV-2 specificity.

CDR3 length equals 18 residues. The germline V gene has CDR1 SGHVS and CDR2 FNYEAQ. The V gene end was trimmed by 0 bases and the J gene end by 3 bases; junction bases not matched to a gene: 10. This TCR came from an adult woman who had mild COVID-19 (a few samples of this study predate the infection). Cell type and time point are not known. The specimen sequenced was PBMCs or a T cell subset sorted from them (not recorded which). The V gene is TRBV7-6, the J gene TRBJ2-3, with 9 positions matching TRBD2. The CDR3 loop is CASSLAPQAGGGTDTQYF. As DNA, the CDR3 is TGTGCCAGCAGCTTAGCGCCCCAAGCGGGAGGTGGTACAGATACGCAGTATTTT.